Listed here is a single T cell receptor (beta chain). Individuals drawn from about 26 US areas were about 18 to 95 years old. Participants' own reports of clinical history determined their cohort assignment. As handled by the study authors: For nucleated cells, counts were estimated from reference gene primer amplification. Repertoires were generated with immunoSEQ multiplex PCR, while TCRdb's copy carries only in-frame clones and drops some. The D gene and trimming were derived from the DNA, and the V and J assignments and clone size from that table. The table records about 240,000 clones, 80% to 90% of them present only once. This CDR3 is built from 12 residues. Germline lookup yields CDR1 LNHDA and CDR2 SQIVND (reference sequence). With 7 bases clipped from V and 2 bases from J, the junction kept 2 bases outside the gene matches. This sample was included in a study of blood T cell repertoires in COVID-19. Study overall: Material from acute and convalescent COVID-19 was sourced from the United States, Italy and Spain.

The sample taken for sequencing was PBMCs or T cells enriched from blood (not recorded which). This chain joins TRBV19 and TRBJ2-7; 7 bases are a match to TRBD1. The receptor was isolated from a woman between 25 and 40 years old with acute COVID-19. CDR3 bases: TGTGCCAGTAAAGGGACAGCCTACGAGCAGTACTTC. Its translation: CASKGTAYEQYF.